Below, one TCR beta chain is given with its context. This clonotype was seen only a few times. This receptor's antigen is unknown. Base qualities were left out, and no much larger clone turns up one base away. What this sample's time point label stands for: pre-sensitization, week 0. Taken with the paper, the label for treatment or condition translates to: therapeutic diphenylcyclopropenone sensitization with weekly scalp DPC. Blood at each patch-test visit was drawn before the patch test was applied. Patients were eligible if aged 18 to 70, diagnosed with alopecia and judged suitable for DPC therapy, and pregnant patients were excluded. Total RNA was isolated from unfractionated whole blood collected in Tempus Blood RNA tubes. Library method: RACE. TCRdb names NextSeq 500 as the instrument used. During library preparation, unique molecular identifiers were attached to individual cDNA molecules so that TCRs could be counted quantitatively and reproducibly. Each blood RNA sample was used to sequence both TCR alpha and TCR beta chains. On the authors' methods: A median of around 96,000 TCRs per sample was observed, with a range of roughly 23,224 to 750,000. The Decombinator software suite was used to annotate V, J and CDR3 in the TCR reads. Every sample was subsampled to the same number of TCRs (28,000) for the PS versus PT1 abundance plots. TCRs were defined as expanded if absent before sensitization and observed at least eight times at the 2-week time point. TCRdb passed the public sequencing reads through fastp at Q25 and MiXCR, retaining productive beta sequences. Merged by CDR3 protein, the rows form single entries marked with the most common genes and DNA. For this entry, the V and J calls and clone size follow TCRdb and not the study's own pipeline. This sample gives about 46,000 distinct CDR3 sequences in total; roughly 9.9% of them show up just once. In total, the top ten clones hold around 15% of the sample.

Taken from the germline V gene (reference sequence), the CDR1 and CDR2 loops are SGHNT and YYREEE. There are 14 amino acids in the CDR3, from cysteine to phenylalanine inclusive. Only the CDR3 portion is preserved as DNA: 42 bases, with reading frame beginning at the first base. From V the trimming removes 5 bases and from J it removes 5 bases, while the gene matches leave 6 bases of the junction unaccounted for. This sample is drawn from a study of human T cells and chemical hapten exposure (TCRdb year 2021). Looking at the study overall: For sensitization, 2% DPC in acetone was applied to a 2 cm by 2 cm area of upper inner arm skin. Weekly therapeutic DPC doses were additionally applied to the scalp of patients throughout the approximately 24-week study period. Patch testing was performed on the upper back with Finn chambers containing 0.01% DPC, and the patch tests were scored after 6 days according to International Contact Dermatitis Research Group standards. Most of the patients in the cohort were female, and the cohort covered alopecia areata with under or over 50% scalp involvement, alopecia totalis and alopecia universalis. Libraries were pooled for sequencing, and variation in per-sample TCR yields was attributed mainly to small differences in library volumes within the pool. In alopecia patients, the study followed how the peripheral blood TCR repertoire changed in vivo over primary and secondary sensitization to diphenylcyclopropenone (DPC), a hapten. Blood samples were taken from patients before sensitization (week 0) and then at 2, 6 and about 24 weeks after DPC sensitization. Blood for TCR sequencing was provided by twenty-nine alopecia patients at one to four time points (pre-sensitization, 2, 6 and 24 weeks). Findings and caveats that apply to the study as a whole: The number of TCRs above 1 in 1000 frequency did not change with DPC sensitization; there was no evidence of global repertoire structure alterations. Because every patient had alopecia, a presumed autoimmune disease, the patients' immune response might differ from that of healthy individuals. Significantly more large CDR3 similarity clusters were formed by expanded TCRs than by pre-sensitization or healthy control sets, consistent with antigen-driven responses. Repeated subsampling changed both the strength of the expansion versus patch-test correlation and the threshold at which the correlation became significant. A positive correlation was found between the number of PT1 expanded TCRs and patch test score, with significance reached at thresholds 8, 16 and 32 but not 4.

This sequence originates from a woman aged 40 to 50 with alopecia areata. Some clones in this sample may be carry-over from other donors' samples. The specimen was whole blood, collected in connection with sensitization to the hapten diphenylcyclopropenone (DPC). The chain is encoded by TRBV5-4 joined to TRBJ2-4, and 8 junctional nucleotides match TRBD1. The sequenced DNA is TGTGCCAGCAGTTCTGGACAGGGAGAAAACATTCAGTACTTC. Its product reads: CASSSGQGENIQYF.